A selection of T cell receptor beta chains follows, all from one sample in a study of OX40 agonist ivuxolimab in advanced cancers. Generated by immunoSEQ multiplex PCR, the TCRdb table keeps only in-frame clones and is missing some. The table lists around 23,000 clones, roughly 82% of them singletons, with approximately 16% in the top ten. The source material was CD4+ or CD8+ T cells sorted from blood, sampled in a trial of the OX40 agonist ivuxolimab. The receptors were sampled from an adult with an advanced solid tumor such as melanoma, head and neck, liver or kidney cancer. Each CDR3 is given with its conserved first and last residue. Only some rows state a clone size, as once, few, many or a class for expanded clones.

- TRBJ1-5 TRBV7-6 CASSGGGQPQHF
once TRBJ2-5 TRBV9 CASSDPGQLKETQYF
few TRBJ2-1 TRBV27 CASSLTGDNEQFF
- TRBJ2-7 TRBV10-2 CATTSGSYEQYF
few TRBJ2-7 TRBV19 CASSVSGTGLYEQYF
- TRBJ2-2 TRBV6-5 CASSYAAGRYTGELFF
- TRBJ2-7 TRBV27 CASKDREETYEQYF
once TRBJ1-3 TRBV5-6 CASSLGLLVDTIYF
- TRBJ2-1 TRBV28 CASSLYPTRSSEQFF
- TRBJ1-3 TRBV18 CASSGTGETGNTIYF